This TCR beta chain was retrieved from a study of CD8 T cells in ankylosing spondylitis (dated by TCRdb to the late 2010s). Background for the entire study: T cell receptor beta repertoires were profiled in healthy donors and ankylosing spondylitis patients so that disease-linked TCR variants could be found. The full study cohort was made up of over 20 ankylosing spondylitis patients and 95 to 130 healthy donors. Samples of peripheral blood were taken, and for ankylosing spondylitis patients, synovial fluid was collected as well.

Between the V and J ends, shortened by 3 bases and 1 base respectively, the junction contains 12 bases. CDR1 and CDR2 are drawn from the germline V gene: SGHVS, FNYEAQ. The CDR3 holds 16 amino acids from the cysteine to the phenylalanine. Here the CDR3 DNA is all that survives: 48 bases in frame from base 1. TCRdb lists the instrument as Illumina HiSeq 2500. TCR beta libraries were prepared by quantitative 5'-RACE with molecular barcodes. Per the authors' processing: To identify disease-linked TCR variants, a new computational method was used, one built on a probabilistic model of VDJ rearrangement. TCRdb reran the public reads through fastp at Q25 and MiXCR, keeping productive beta chains. Under each unique CDR3 protein, matching rows form one entry showing the most common genes and DNA. The V and J calls shown here were made by TCRdb, not taken from the authors' results. The table for this sample lists 150,000 to 200,000 distinct CDR3 sequences; approximately 20% of them were counted only once. The leading ten clones occupy about 8.3% of the sample.

This clonotype was found a few times. Its antigen is unknown. Base qualities are not recorded, but no much larger clone differs from it by a single base. What the study reported, not specific to this receptor: Some of the motif variants had been reported before in the synovial fluid and blood of reactive arthritis patients, a finding that suggests common disease-initiation mechanisms. A TCR beta motif made up of eight highly homologous amino acid variants appeared to be characteristic of blood from ankylosing spondylitis patients. The disease-linked clones had a CD8+ phenotype and were found at relatively low frequencies in peripheral blood. The disease-linked clones were reported as significantly enriched in matched synovial fluid samples from ankylosing spondylitis patients.

The chain is assembled from TRBV7-6 and TRBJ1-4, with no D gene named confidently. The sample comprised blood, either unsorted or a sorted T cell fraction (not recorded which). The TCR was taken from a male donor with ankylosing spondylitis or in good health (not recorded which). For the CDR3, the sequence is CASSLGLTETNEKLFF. The nucleotides are TGTGCCAGCAGCTTGGGTCTTACGGAAACTAATGAAAAACTGTTTTTT.